The next 5 T cell receptor beta chains were all read from a single sample in a study of cytomegalovirus exposure and HLA in healthy donors. In the PCR, 60 Vbeta and 13 Jbeta primers were used. Using immunoSEQ multiplex PCR, the repertoire was profiled, and TCRdb retains in-frame clones only, with some absent. The sample's table shows around 140,000 clones. The sample taken for sequencing was PBMCs. These receptors came from a woman in her thirties or forties in good health and CMV-seronegative.

This chain uses TRBV9 with TRBJ1-1; 10 nucleotides agree with TRBD1. V shed 0 bases and J 4 bases; nucleotides not matched to a gene: 3. The CDR3 length is 15 residues. Germline V gene data show CDR1 as SGDLS and CDR2 as YYNGEE. This CDR3 is CASSVGTGGSTEAFF. CDR3 nucleotide sequence: TGTGCCAGCAGCGTAGGGACAGGGGGGAGCACTGAAGCTTTCTTT.

This chain joins TRBV5-1 and TRBJ2-7, with 8 bases that match TRBD2. Losses at the gene ends were 1 base for V and 6 bases for J; bases not matched to a gene: 15. CDR1 and CDR2 (germline): SGHRS, YFSETQ. The CDR3 extends over 17 amino acids. The CDR3 is CASSLMVAGSLTAEQYF. The CDR3, as DNA: TGCGCCAGCAGCTTGATGGTAGCGGGGAGTTTGACCGCCGAGCAGTACTTC. The full variable domain, its missing parts supplied by reference TRBV5-1 and TRBJ2-7, is KAGVTQTPRYLIKTRGQQVTLSCSPISGHRSVSWYQQTPGQGLQFLFEYFSETQRNKGNFPGRFSGRQFSNSRSEMNVSTLELGDSALYLCASSLMVAGSLTAEQYFGPGTRLTVT.

This sequence joins TRBV27 and TRBJ2-1, with D perhaps TRBD2 (6 bases). The germline V gene encodes CDR1 MNHEY and CDR2 SMNVEV (reference sequence). Trimming removed 7 bases at V and 7 bases at J, with 17 bases between. This CDR3 comprises 14 residues. The CDR3 DNA sequence: TGTGCCAGCAAGCCTAGCGCCTTGGGTAATGAGCAGTTCTTC. Translation gives CASKPSALGNEQFF.

This chain joins TRBV5-4 and TRBJ2-3; D might be TRBD2 (6 bases). Trimming cost V 1 base and J 3 bases, with 24 bases left between them. Germline lookup yields CDR1 SGHNT and CDR2 YYREEE (reference sequence). CDR3 length equals 19 residues. The CDR3 DNA sequence: TGTGCCAGCAGCTTGAAAAAGATGAACGAGCGGGTGAGAACAGATACGCAGTATTTT. This sequence encodes CASSLKKMNERVRTDTQYF.

The V and J genes are TRBV6-5 and TRBJ1-6, with D unclear. The CDR3 is 14 residues long. Deletions cut 6 bases from V and 4 bases from J, with 10 bases between. Germline V lookup: CDR1 MNHEY, CDR2 SVGAGI. CDR3 in amino acids: CASSPGAYNSPLHF. CDR3 nucleotides: TGTGCCAGCAGCCCTGGAGCTTATAATTCACCCCTCCACTTT.